The 20 T cell receptor beta chains below all came from one sample that was sequenced in a study of T cell repertoires in cytomegalovirus infection. From the reads, TCRdb called clonotypes with MiXCR, one entry per CDR3 protein. The sample yields roughly 240,000 distinct CDR3 sequences, roughly 6.5% seen once. The source material was PBMCs. These receptors were collected from a human donor in good health (CMV status not recorded). Some clones in this sample may be carry-over from other donors' samples.

This clonotype was detected only a few times. The V gene is TRBV2, the J gene TRBJ2-7; D not resolved. Between the trimmed V and J ends, which lost 2 bases and 0 bases, there was a span of 8 bases. Germline CDR1 and CDR2: SNHLY and FYNNEI. The CDR3 spans 14 residues. The CDR3 region has the DNA TGTGCCAGCAGTGAAAATAGGGACTCCTACGAGCAGTACTTC. This translates into CASSENRDSYEQYF.

On this clonotype itself: A clone one base away is much larger, so this may be a read error. The chain has TRBV6-5 and TRBJ2-2; 8 bases line up with TRBD1. The CDR3 totals 16 residues. CDR1 is MNHEY, CDR2 SVGAGI, per germline. CDR3 region: CTSSYSRRGRTGELFF. The DNA for the CDR3 is TGTACCAGCAGTTACTCTCGCAGGGGGCGGACCGGGGAGCTGTTTTTT.

The table lists this clonotype with many counts. The chain is built from TRBV24-1 and TRBJ1-4, with D tentatively TRBD1 (6 bases). Trimming removed 5 bases at V and 8 bases at J, with 17 bases between. From germline, CDR1 is KGHDR and CDR2 SFDVKD. The CDR3 is made up of 15 amino acids. As DNA, the CDR3 is TGTGCCACCAGTGTCGCAACAGGGAGGGTCGAAAAACTGTTTTTT. As protein: CATSVATGRVEKLFF.

In its sample, this clonotype was seen many times. The V and J genes are TRBV4-2 and TRBJ2-7; 8 bases are shared with TRBD2. J gave up 5 bases and V 0 bases, and 6 bases lay outside the gene matches. The CDR3 contains 15 residues. Germline V lookup: CDR1 LGHNA, CDR2 YNFKEQ. CDR3 in amino acids: CASSQEAGEINEQYF. The CDR3 coding sequence is TGTGCCAGCAGCCAAGAAGCGGGGGAAATTAACGAGCAGTACTTC.

This clonotype was counted only a few times. The rearrangement joins TRBV30 to TRBJ1-5; D unresolved. The V and J ends lost 1 base and 3 bases respectively, with 13 bases between them. The CDR3 length is 15 residues. Germline CDR1 and CDR2: GTSNPN and SVGIG (reference sequence). The CDR3 DNA reads as TGTGCCTGGAGTGAGACGAGGGCCGTCAATCAGCCCCAGCATTTT. Protein sequence: CAWSETRAVNQPQHF.

Many counts were recorded for this clonotype. V is TRBV5-6 and J is TRBJ1-1, with 7 bases aligning to TRBD1. This CDR3 is built from 16 residues. V was pared by 1 base and J by 2 bases, with 8 bases of the junction left unmatched. Germline V lookup: CDR1 SGHDT, CDR2 YYEEEE. The CDR3 spells CASSLTGDYLNTEAFF. As DNA, the CDR3 is TGTGCCAGCAGCTTGACAGGGGATTATCTTAACACTGAAGCTTTCTTT.

At least ten counts were recorded for this clonotype. The CDR3 DNA is TGTGCCAGCTCACCGGAGGGCGATACAAAAGCTTTCTTT. This translates into CASSPEGDTKAFF. The V gene is TRBV18, the J gene TRBJ1-1; D unresolved. V was cut by 3 bases and J by 9 bases, with 14 bases left in between. CDR3 length equals 13 residues. Germline loops: CDR1 KGHSH, CDR2 LQKENI.

This clonotype has ten or more counts. The CDR3 DNA sequence: TGCAGTGCTTGGGACAGGACTGAAGCTTTCTTT. It is translated as CSAWDRTEAFF. V gene TRBV20-1 combines with J gene TRBJ1-1, with 8 bases aligning to TRBD1. V lost 5 bases, J lost 5 bases, and 1 base stayed unmatched. Germline CDR1 reads DFQATT; CDR2 reads SNEGSKA (reference sequence). The CDR3 length is 11 residues.

This clonotype was picked up many times. This rearrangement joins TRBV7-2 to TRBJ2-7; D unresolved. The V end lost 5 bases, the J end lost 2 bases, and 10 bases lay between the germline ends. This CDR3 is 13 amino acids long. Germline V CDR1 and CDR2: SGHTA, FQGNSA. Written as DNA, the CDR3 is TGTGCCAGCAGCCTTCGGGCGACCTACGAGCAGTACTTC. Amino acid sequence: CASSLRATYEQYF.

The chain's CDR3 is CRVIQGGTDTQYF. The DNA of the CDR3 is TGCAGGGTGATACAGGGAGGGACAGATACGCAGTATTTT. V and J are TRBV20-1 and TRBJ2-3; possibly TRBD2 for D (7 bases). This CDR3 is 13 amino acids long. The germline V gene encodes CDR1 DFQATT and CDR2 SNEGSKA (reference sequence).

The chain joins TRBV7-9 to TRBJ1-2, with a tentative D call TRBD1 (6 bases). Germline CDR1 and CDR2: SEHNR and FQNEAQ (reference sequence). The CDR3 sequence is 11 residues long. V gave up 5 bases and J gave up 10 bases, with 11 bases separating them. CDR3 coding DNA: TGTGCCAGCAGCAACAGGGAATACTACACCTTC. It encodes CASSNREYYTF.

Many counts were recorded for this clonotype. The chain carries TRBV6-1 and TRBJ1-2, with 7 positions matching TRBD1. CDR1 MNHNS and CDR2 SASEGT come from the germline V gene. J was trimmed by 2 bases and V by 8 bases; bases with no gene match: 5. The CDR3 sequence is 13 residues long. The CDR3 region is CASRQQGNYGYTF. DNA of the CDR3: TGTGCCAGCCGGCAACAGGGGAACTATGGCTACACCTTC.

This clonotype was seen many times. The chain has TRBV6-2 or TRBV6-3 and TRBJ2-5; possible D gene TRBD2, 6 bases. Trimming shortened V by 3 bases and J by 6 bases, and 14 bases separated the two germline ends. Per germline, CDR1 MNHEY and CDR2 SVGEGT. This CDR3 contains 14 residues. In DNA, the CDR3 is TGTGCCAGCAGTTATCCGGCGGGGTCGCAGACCCAGTACTTC. Its protein is CASSYPAGSQTQYF.

On this clonotype: This may be a read error: a much more frequent sequence differs by one nucleotide. The chain carries TRBV29-1 and TRBJ2-7; D uncertain. This CDR3 region has 12 residues. Germline loops: CDR1 SQVTM, CDR2 ANQGSEA. With 7 bases removed from V and 1 base from J, the gap between germline ends came to 11 bases. CDR3 in DNA: TGCAGCGCTGTAGTTAGGTCCTACGAGCAGTACTTC. It is translated as CSAVVRSYEQYF.

This clonotype was recorded many times. This chain joins TRBV11-3 and TRBJ2-7, with 8 bases lining up with TRBD2. The germline V gene has CDR1 SGHNT and CDR2 YENEEA. After removal of 5 bases from V and 2 bases from J, the junction contained 5 bases not matched to a gene. The CDR3 totals 14 residues. The CDR3 DNA reads TGTGCCAGCAGCCGCAGCGGGGGTGCCTACGAGCAGTACTTC. Protein product: CASSRSGGAYEQYF.

The table lists this clonotype with many counts. V and J are TRBV20-1 and TRBJ1-5, with D unclear. The germline V gene encodes CDR1 DFQATT and CDR2 SNEGSKA (reference sequence). Deletions cut 1 base from V and 6 bases from J, with 7 bases between. The CDR3 contains 12 residues. The DNA for the CDR3 is TGCAGTGCTAGAGGGGGAAGTCAGCCCCAGCATTTT. Protein sequence: CSARGGSQPQHF.

This clonotype has a count of ten or more. V usage is TRBV7-2 and J usage is TRBJ2-7, with TRBD1 identical over 9 bases. Germline V lookup: CDR1 SGHTA, CDR2 FQGNSA. Germline trimming cut 7 bases from V and 3 bases from J; bases unmatched to any gene: 4. This CDR3 is built from 13 residues. CDR3 region: CASNRQGGYEQYF. The CDR3 region has the DNA TGTGCCAGCAATAGACAGGGGGGCTACGAGCAGTACTTC.

V usage is TRBV15 and J usage is TRBJ1-2, with a weak D call TRBD1 (5 bases). Germline CDR1 LNHNV, CDR2 YYDKDF (reference sequence). The CDR3 has 11 amino acids. Trimming took 8 bases from V and 3 from J, leaving 7 bases between them. Here the CDR3 DNA reads TGTGCCACCGGGACGGACTATGGCTACACCTTC. Its protein is CATGTDYGYTF.

Ten or more counts support this clonotype. The chain carries TRBV7-2 and TRBJ2-5, with D possibly matching TRBD2 (5 bases). CDR3 length: 15 residues. Germline CDR1 reads SGHTA; CDR2 reads FQGNSA. V was pared by 5 bases and J by 1 base, with 14 bases between. The CDR3, as DNA: TGTGCCAGCAGCCCCCGGGGAAGGGCCCAAGAGACCCAGTACTTC. It encodes CASSPRGRAQETQYF.

This clonotype was seen ten or more times. This chain's CDR3 is CASSSPQGAYEQYF. The CDR3 nucleotides are TGTGCCAGCAGTTCACCGCAGGGGGCTTACGAGCAGTACTTC. The V gene is TRBV28, the J gene TRBJ2-7; 8 nucleotides align to TRBD1. This CDR3 has 14 amino acids. Germline CDR1 reads MDHEN; CDR2 reads SYDVKM. After removal of 4 bases from V and 4 bases from J, the junction contained 6 bases not matched to a gene.